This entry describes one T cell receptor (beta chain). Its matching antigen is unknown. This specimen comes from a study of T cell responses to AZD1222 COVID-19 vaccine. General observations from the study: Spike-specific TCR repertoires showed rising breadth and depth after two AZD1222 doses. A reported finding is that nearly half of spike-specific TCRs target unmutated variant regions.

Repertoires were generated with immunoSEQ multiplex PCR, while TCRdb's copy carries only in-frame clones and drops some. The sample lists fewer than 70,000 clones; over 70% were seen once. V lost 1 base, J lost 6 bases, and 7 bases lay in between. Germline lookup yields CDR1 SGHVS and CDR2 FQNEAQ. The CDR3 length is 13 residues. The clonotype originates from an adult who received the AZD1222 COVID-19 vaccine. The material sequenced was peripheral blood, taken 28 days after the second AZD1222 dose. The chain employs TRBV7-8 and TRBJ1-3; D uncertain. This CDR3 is CASSLDRENTIYF. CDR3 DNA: TGTGCCAGCAGCTTAGACCGAGAAAACACCATATATTTT.